This is a list of T cell receptor beta chains from one sample in a study of T cell repertoires in cytomegalovirus infection. One entry per CDR3 protein, called by TCRdb with MiXCR from the reads. The table includes around 500,000 distinct CDR3 sequences, under 45% detected once. These receptors have no identified antigens. The specimen comprised cultured PBMCs, sampled from culture after CMV antigen stimulation. These receptors were obtained from a human donor in good health (CMV status not recorded). Some clones in this sample may be carry-over from other donors' samples. CDR3s include the opening cysteine and the closing phenylalanine or tryptophan. D genes are given only for firm matches. Part of the rows lack a size; the others show once, few, many or a class for expanded clones.

TRBV4-2	TRBD1	TRBJ2-1	.	CASSQADRGLYNEQFF	TGTGCCAGCAGCCAAGCGGACAGGGGGCTTTACAATGAGCAGTTCTTC
TRBV7-2	.	TRBJ1-6	.	CASSRSPRAPLHF	TGTGCCAGCAGCCGTAGTCCTCGGGCACCCCTCCACTTT
TRBV7-2	.	TRBJ1-1	.	CASSPGGVGGPLINTEAFF	TGTGCCAGCAGCCCCGGCGGGGTGGGGGGCCCACTAATAAACACTGAAGCTTTCTTT
TRBV3-1	.	TRBJ2-7	.	CASSQDRATYSYEQYF	TGTGCCAGCAGCCAAGATCGGGCGACTTATTCCTACGAGCAGTACTTC
TRBV7-2	.	TRBJ1-1	.	CAGRSGVTEAFF	TGTGCCGGACGGTCAGGGGTCACTGAAGCTTTCTTT
TRBV7-2	.	TRBJ1-3	.	CASSPPTAGNTIYF	TGTGCCAGCAGCCCTCCGACGGCAGGAAACACCATATATTTT
TRBV6-1	TRBD1	TRBJ1-1	few	CASLRPGQGDTEAFF	TGTGCCAGCCTACGTCCGGGACAGGGAGACACTGAAGCTTTCTTT
TRBV12-3/TRBV12-4	.	TRBJ1-2	once	CASSFWGPRDYGYTF	TGTGCCAGCAGTTTTTGGGGCCCGAGGGACTATGGCTACACCTTC
TRBV12-5	.	TRBJ2-4	.	CASGSGLPGVNIQYF	TGTGCTAGTGGCTCGGGACTCCCGGGGGTGAACATTCAGTACTTC
TRBV6-2/TRBV6-3	.	TRBJ2-3	.	CASSYRSGAYSTSTDTQYF	TGTGCCAGCAGCTACAGGTCCGGGGCCTACTCCACTAGCACAGATACGCAGTATTTT
TRBV7-9	.	TRBJ2-6	.	CASSHGTSGANVLTF	TGTGCCAGCAGCCACGGGACATCTGGGGCCAACGTCCTGACTTTC
TRBV6-1	.	TRBJ1-5	.	CASSEEYERYNQPQHF	TGTGCCAGCAGTGAAGAATATGAGAGATACAATCAGCCCCAGCATTTT
TRBV19	.	TRBJ2-1	.	CASSTRGGGSYNEQFF	TGTGCCAGTAGTACCCGTGGCGGGGGCAGCTACAATGAGCAGTTCTTC
TRBV7-7	TRBD2	TRBJ2-2	few	CASSVLAGGNTGELFF	TGTGCCAGCAGCGTACTAGCGGGGGGCAACACCGGGGAGCTGTTTTTT
TRBV6-2/TRBV6-3	.	TRBJ2-5	few	CASSYFRGMETQYF	TGTGCCAGCAGTTACTTTAGGGGAATGGAGACCCAGTACTTC
TRBV20-1	TRBD2	TRBJ2-7	.	CSARGISGATPYEQYF	TGCAGTGCTAGAGGGATTAGCGGGGCCACCCCCTACGAGCAGTACTTC
TRBV19	.	TRBJ1-5	.	CASHRVYSNQPQHF	TGTGCCAGTCACCGGGTTTATAGCAATCAGCCCCAGCATTTT
TRBV7-8	.	TRBJ2-3	many	CASSFRGTSTDTQYF	TGTGCCAGCAGCTTCCGGGGGACTAGCACAGATACGCAGTATTTT
TRBV12-3/TRBV12-4	TRBD1	TRBJ1-1	.	CASSHSGTAEAFF	TGTGCCAGCAGCCATTCCGGGACAGCTGAAGCTTTCTTT
TRBV20-1	.	TRBJ1-6	once	CSAREGNSPLHF	TGCAGTGCTAGAGAAGGAAATTCACCCCTCCACTTT